Only a few counts were recorded for the clone carrying this T cell receptor (beta chain). Its antigen is still unknown. Whole-study findings and limits: Tumor memory CD4+ T cell TCR gene usage was found to cluster with blood and lymph node memory CD4+ cells and with lymph node naive CD4+ cells.

The CDR3 contains 13 residues. V was trimmed by 1 base and J by 5 bases, leaving 8 bases between them. The germline CDR1 and CDR2 sequences are MNHNS and SASEGT. After constant-region reverse-primer amplification, full-length variable regions underwent semi-nested PCR with Nested Universal Primer A. TCRdb reprocessed the 5' RACE reads via MiXCR and lists one record per CDR3 protein. This table has 62,000 or so distinct CDR3 sequences, 22% appearing once. Memory CD4+ cells were defined as CD4+CD45RO+CD25-. What was sequenced was memory CD4+ T cells sorted from a lymph node. Noted subset: memory CD4+ T cells, CD4+CD45RO+CD25-. This chain joins TRBV6-1 and TRBJ1-1; D ambiguous. The clonotype was recovered from a female donor with breast cancer. CDR3 in DNA: TGTGCCAGCAGTGAAGAGAGGTTAACTGAAGCTTTCTTT. It is translated as CASSEERLTEAFF.